One and the same sample provided the 25 T cell receptor beta chains below, sequenced in a study of blood T cell repertoires in COVID-19 (dated by TCRdb to 2018 to 2021). The library relied on the immunoSEQ multiplex PCR assay. TCRdb re-hosts the immuneACCESS table, in-frame sequences only. Its copies lack some clones; in the studies checked, an unresolved V gene accounts for under half of them, and the cause for the rest is not known. The sample records more than 150,000 clones, around 90% of which are singletons. The leading ten clones occupy 2.7% of the sample. What was sequenced was peripheral blood. The receptors come from a man aged 35-49 years with active or convalescent COVID-19.

This chain uses TRBV27 with TRBJ2-6, with 7 bases lining up with TRBD1. Germline V gene data show CDR1 as MNHEY and CDR2 as SMNVEV (reference sequence). J was trimmed by 4 bases and V by 3 bases; bases with no gene match: 9. The CDR3 spans 17 residues. The CDR3 loop is CASSFAPTGAGANVLTF. Written as DNA, the CDR3 is TGTGCCAGCAGTTTTGCCCCTACAGGGGCCGGGGCCAACGTCCTGACTTTC.

V usage is TRBV4-2 and J usage is TRBJ2-4; 9 bases align to TRBD2. This CDR3 region has 18 residues. V shed 4 bases and J 7 bases; nucleotides not matched to a gene: 17. Germline CDR1 is LGHNA and CDR2 is YNFKEQ. In DNA, the CDR3 is TGTGCCAGCAGCCCTAGTGATGAGTTTGCGGGGGGGAGCAACATTCAGTACTTC. It yields the protein CASSPSDEFAGGSNIQYF.

The CDR3 spells CASSPRRDGTEAFF. CDR3 coding DNA: TGCGCCAGCAGCCCTCGGAGGGACGGCACTGAAGCTTTCTTT. The chain links TRBV4-1 to TRBJ1-1; tentative D call: TRBD1 (5 bases). Germline CDR1 is MGHRA and CDR2 is YSYEKL. This CDR3 is built from 14 residues. Trimming removed 4 bases at V and 4 bases at J, with 13 bases between.

The genes are TRBV5-6 and TRBJ2-1; TRBD1 aligns across 7 bases. Per the germline V gene, CDR1 is SGHDT and CDR2 is YYEEEE. The V and J ends lost 0 bases and 3 bases, in that order; junction bases with no gene match: 9. The CDR3 spans 17 residues. CDR3 bases: TGTGCCAGCAGCTTGGCCAAGGGGGCCCAGTTCTACAATGAGCAGTTCTTC. Translation: CASSLAKGAQFYNEQFF.

The V and J genes are TRBV27 and TRBJ2-7, with TRBD2 matching 11 bases. This CDR3 contains 13 residues. The trim removed 7 bases at V and 5 bases at J, leaving 4 bases unmatched. Germline CDR1 and CDR2: MNHEY and SMNVEV (reference sequence). DNA of the CDR3: TGTGCCAGCAAAACTAGCGGGGGCAACGAGCAGTACTTC. Translated: CASKTSGGNEQYF.

The rearrangement links TRBV13 to TRBJ2-3, with 8 bases identical to TRBD1. CDR3 length equals 15 residues. Germline V CDR1 and CDR2: PRHDT, FYEKMQ (reference sequence). With 0 bases clipped from V and 5 bases from J, the junction kept 4 bases outside the gene matches. CDR3 bases: TGTGCCAGCAGCTTAGGGGGACAGGCTGAAGATACGCAGTATTTT. Amino acid sequence: CASSLGGQAEDTQYF.

This rearrangement joins TRBV4-2 to TRBJ1-6; D is undetermined. With 5 bases removed from V and 9 bases from J, the gap between germline ends came to 14 bases. Germline V gene sequence: CDR1 LGHNA, CDR2 YNFKEQ. The CDR3 covers 14 residues. CDR3 in DNA: TGTGCCAGCAGCGACCGGCGAGGAAGTTCACCCCTCCACTTT. This encodes CASSDRRGSSPLHF.

This chain uses TRBV2 with TRBJ1-2; D uncertain. CDR3 length: 11 residues. The germline V and J ends were trimmed by 7 bases and 4 bases, with 7 bases remaining between them. Germline values: CDR1 SNHLY, CDR2 FYNNEI. CDR3 bases: TGTGCCAGCAATGCGGCCTATGGCTACACCTTC. Protein product: CASNAAYGYTF.

This clone occurred a few times. This chain joins TRBV4-3 and TRBJ1-2; possibly TRBD1 for D (6 bases). Trimming shortened V by 0 bases and J by 5 bases, and 7 bases separated the two germline ends. There are 13 residues in the CDR3. Per the germline V gene, CDR1 is LGHNA and CDR2 is YSLEER. The CDR3 bases are TGCGCCAGCAGCCAAGAACAGGGTTATGGCTACACCTTC. Protein: CASSQEQGYGYTF.

The chain is built from TRBV5-5 and TRBJ1-1; unclear D gene. The germline V gene encodes CDR1 SGHKS and CDR2 YYEKEE (reference sequence). Trimming removed 4 bases from V and 8 bases from J, with 15 bases in between. This CDR3 contains 13 residues. The DNA for the CDR3 is TGTGCCAGCAGCGTCCTGCAAGCGGGGGAAGCTTTCTTT. Protein: CASSVLQAGEAFF.

This chain uses TRBV18 with TRBJ2-1; the D is unclear. CDR3 length: 16 residues. Germline V gene data show CDR1 as KGHSH and CDR2 as LQKENI. Trimming took 0 bases from V and 3 from J, leaving 12 bases between them. CDR3 sequence: CASSPPVGQVYNEQFF. The CDR3 DNA reads TGTGCCAGCTCACCACCGGTTGGGCAGGTCTACAATGAGCAGTTCTTC.

V usage is TRBV28 and J usage is TRBJ2-1; possible D gene TRBD1, 6 bases. This CDR3 is 15 amino acids long. Germline V CDR1 and CDR2: MDHEN, SYDVKM. V lost 6 bases to trimming and J lost 3 bases, with 15 bases between them. CDR3 loop: CASSRPGQRYNEQFF. CDR3 DNA: TGTGCCAGCAGCCGCCCGGGACAACGCTACAATGAGCAGTTCTTC.

The chain joins TRBV6-5 to TRBJ2-7, with a tentative D call TRBD1 (6 bases). There are 14 residues in the CDR3. Trimming removed 8 bases at V and 3 bases at J, with 17 bases between. CDR1 and CDR2 (germline): MNHEY, SVGAGI. The CDR3, as DNA: TGTGCCAGCCGCCCGAGACAGGCGGTCTACGAGCAGTACTTC. Protein: CASRPRQAVYEQYF.

The J gene is TRBJ1-2, the V gene TRBV29-1; D uncertain. V lost 1 base to trimming and J lost 0 bases, with 9 bases between them. Germline V gene sequence: CDR1 SQVTM, CDR2 ANQGSEA. The CDR3 totals 14 residues. In DNA, the CDR3 is TGCAGCGTTGAAGGGCGGCTTTCTAACTATGGCTACACCTTC. Encoded protein: CSVEGRLSNYGYTF.

The CDR3 loop is CASSLFREVYF. In nucleotides, the CDR3 is TGCGCCAGCAGCTTGTTCAGGGAGGTGTACTTC. This rearrangement joins TRBV5-1 to TRBJ2-7; perhaps TRBD2 as D (6 bases). The CDR3 is made up of 11 amino acids. Trimming cost V 1 base and J 12 bases, with 11 bases left between them. Germline CDR1 SGHRS, CDR2 YFSETQ. Full variable domain (outside the CDR3, taken from reference TRBV5-1 and TRBJ2-7): KAGVTQTPRYLIKTRGQQVTLSCSPISGHRSVSWYQQTPGQGLQFLFEYFSETQRNKGNFPGRFSGRQFSNSRSEMNVSTLELGDSALYLCASSLFREVYFGPGTRLTVT.

The V call is TRBV5-1, the J call TRBJ1-4; 11 bases are shared with TRBD1. Germline CDR1 reads SGHRS; CDR2 reads YFSETQ. The CDR3 extends over 17 amino acids. The V and J ends lost 1 base and 7 bases, in that order; junction bases with no gene match: 9. The CDR3 is CASSLNPSGQGVEKLFF. The DNA for the CDR3 is TGCGCCAGCAGCTTGAACCCTTCGGGACAGGGGGTTGAAAAACTGTTTTTT.

J is TRBJ2-3 and V is TRBV7-9, with 11 bases that match TRBD1. Germline V gene lookup returns CDR1 SEHNR and CDR2 FQNEAQ (reference sequence). The CDR3 spans 15 residues. V lost 6 bases and J lost 5; bases outside the gene matches: 7. The CDR3 sequence: CASSFRDRGEDTQYF. DNA for the CDR3: TGTGCCAGCAGTTTCCGGGACAGGGGGGAAGATACGCAGTATTTT.

The rearrangement links TRBV6-5 to TRBJ1-1, with no clear D. Trimming shortened V by 0 bases and J by 8 bases, and 7 bases separated the two germline ends. Germline V gene data show CDR1 as MNHEY and CDR2 as SVGAGI. This CDR3 has 12 residues. DNA of the CDR3: TGTGCCAGCAGTTACTCGAGAGGGGAAGCTTTCTTT. Translation: CASSYSRGEAFF.

The CDR3: CASSPTAALTDTQYF. DNA for the CDR3: TGTGCCAGCAGCCCGACAGCTGCCCTCACAGATACGCAGTATTTT. The chain has TRBV7-2 and TRBJ2-3, with D possibly matching TRBD1 (5 bases). Trimming cost V 5 bases and J 2 bases, with 14 bases left between them. This CDR3 has 15 amino acids. From germline, CDR1 is SGHTA and CDR2 FQGNSA.

The sample holds one count of this clone. This chain joins TRBV5-5 and TRBJ2-5; the match to TRBD2 covers 11 bases. The CDR3 has 15 residues. Germline values: CDR1 SGHKS, CDR2 YYEKEE (reference sequence). With V trimmed by 6 bases and J by 3 bases, 7 bases remained unmatched. The CDR3 loop reads CASKYSGGAEETQYF. In DNA, the CDR3 is TGTGCCAGCAAGTATAGCGGGGGGGCCGAAGAGACCCAGTACTTC.

The chain is built from TRBV3-1 (or the pseudogene TRBV3-2) and TRBJ1-4; TRBD1 aligns across 9 bases. V shed 5 bases and J 8 bases; nucleotides not matched to a gene: 12. This CDR3 region has 16 residues. CDR1 is LGHDT, CDR2 YNNKEL, per germline (reference sequence). The CDR3 protein is CASSFVPGQGGEKLFF. As DNA, the CDR3 is TGTGCCAGCAGCTTCGTCCCGGGACAGGGAGGGGAAAAACTGTTTTTT.

This chain links TRBV10-3 with TRBJ1-2, with TRBD1 identical over 7 bases. V trimming: 4 bases; J trimming: 2 bases; junction bases outside the gene matches: 7. Germline lookup yields CDR1 ENHRY and CDR2 SYGVKD. The CDR3 length is 15 residues. DNA for the CDR3: TGTGCCATCAGTGGCGGGGACAGCCAAAACTATGGCTACACCTTC. Protein product: CAISGGDSQNYGYTF.

J is TRBJ1-1 and V is TRBV4-1; 7 positions match TRBD1. After removal of 7 bases from V and 6 bases from J, the junction contained 14 bases not matched to a gene. Germline V CDR1 and CDR2: MGHRA, YSYEKL. CDR3 length: 15 amino acids. This chain's CDR3 is CASKVAEGAMAEAFF. The CDR3 DNA is TGCGCCAGCAAGGTAGCTGAGGGGGCTATGGCTGAAGCTTTCTTT.

This clone occurred a few times. A junction boundary mismatches the germline segment, possibly from a read error. The chain uses TRBV19 and TRBJ1-4, with TRBD1 matching over 8 bases. CDR1 and CDR2 (germline): LNHDA, SQIVND (reference sequence). The CDR3 sequence is 11 residues long. The CDR3 DNA is TGTGCCAGTAGTACCACCTCGGGACAGGTGTTT. Translated: CASSTTSGQVF.

The CDR3 protein is CASSPPWANSNQPQHF. Here the CDR3 DNA reads TGTGCCAGCTCACCACCCTGGGCAAATAGCAATCAGCCCCAGCATTTT. The rearrangement uses TRBV18 and TRBJ1-5; D remains unclear. This CDR3 is built from 16 residues. The V and J ends lost 0 bases and 0 bases respectively, with 9 bases between them. Per germline, CDR1 KGHSH and CDR2 LQKENI.